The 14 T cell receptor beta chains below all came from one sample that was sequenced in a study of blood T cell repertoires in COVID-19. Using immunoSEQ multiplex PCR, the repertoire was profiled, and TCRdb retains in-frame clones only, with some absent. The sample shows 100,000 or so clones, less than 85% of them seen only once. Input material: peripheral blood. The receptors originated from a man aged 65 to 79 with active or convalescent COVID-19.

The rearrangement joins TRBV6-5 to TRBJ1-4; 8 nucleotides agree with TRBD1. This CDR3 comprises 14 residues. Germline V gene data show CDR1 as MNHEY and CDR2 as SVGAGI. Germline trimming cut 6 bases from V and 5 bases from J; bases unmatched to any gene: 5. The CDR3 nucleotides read TGTGCCAGCAGGGATCAGGGGGCAAATGAAAAACTGTTTTTT. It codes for CASRDQGANEKLFF.

The CDR3 here is CASSWDRVDTEAFF. For the CDR3, the DNA is TGTGCCAGCAGCTGGGACAGGGTTGACACTGAAGCTTTCTTT. V usage is TRBV7-9 and J usage is TRBJ1-1, with 9 bases aligning to TRBD1. Unmatched junction bases numbered 3, after V lost 4 bases and J lost 3 bases. CDR3 size: 14 residues. Germline V gene lookup returns CDR1 SEHNR and CDR2 FQNEAQ (reference sequence). The full variable domain, its missing parts supplied by reference TRBV7-9 and TRBJ1-1, is DTGVSQNPRHKITKRGQNVTFRCDPISEHNRLYWYRQTLGQGPEFLTYFQNEAQLEKSRLLSDRFSAERPKGSFSTLEIQRTEQGDSAMYLCASSWDRVDTEAFFGQGTRLTVV.

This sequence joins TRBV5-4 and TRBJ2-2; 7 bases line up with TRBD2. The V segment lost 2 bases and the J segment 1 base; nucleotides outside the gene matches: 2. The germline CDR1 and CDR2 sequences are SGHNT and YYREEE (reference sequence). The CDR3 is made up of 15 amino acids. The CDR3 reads CASSFGGGNTGELFF. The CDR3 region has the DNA TGTGCCAGCAGCTTTGGCGGGGGGAACACCGGGGAGCTGTTTTTT.

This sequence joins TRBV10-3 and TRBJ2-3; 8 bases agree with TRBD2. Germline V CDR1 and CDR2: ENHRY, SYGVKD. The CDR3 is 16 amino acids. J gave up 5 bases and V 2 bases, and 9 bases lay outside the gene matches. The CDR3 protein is CAISERAGAQGDTQYF. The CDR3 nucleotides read TGTGCCATCAGTGAGCGAGCGGGGGCCCAGGGAGATACGCAGTATTTT.

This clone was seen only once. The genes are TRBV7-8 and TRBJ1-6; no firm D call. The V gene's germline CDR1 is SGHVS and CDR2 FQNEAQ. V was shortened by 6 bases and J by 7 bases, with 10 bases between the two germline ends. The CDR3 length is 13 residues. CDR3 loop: CASRQFSNSPLHF. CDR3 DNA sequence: TGTGCCAGCAGACAGTTTTCGAATTCACCCCTCCACTTT.

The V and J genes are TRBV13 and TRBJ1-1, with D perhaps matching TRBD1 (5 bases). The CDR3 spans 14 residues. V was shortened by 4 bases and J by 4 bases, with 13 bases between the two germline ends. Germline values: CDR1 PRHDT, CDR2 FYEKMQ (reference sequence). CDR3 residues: CASSSTGEGTEAFF. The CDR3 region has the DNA TGTGCCAGCAGCTCCACGGGGGAGGGCACTGAAGCTTTCTTT.

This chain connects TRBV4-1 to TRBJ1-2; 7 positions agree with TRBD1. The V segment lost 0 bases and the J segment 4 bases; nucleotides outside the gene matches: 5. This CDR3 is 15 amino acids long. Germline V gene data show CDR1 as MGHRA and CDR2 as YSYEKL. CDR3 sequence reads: CASSQDQTGIYGYTF. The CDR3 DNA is TGCGCCAGCAGCCAAGACCAGACAGGGATCTATGGCTACACCTTC.

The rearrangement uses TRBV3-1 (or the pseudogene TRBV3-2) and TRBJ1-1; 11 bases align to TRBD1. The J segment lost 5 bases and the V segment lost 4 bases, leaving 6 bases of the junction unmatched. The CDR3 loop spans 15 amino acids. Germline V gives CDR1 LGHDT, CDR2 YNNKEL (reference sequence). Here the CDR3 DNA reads TGTGCCAGCAGCCTTGGACAGGGGGCAGGGACTGAAGCTTTCTTT. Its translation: CASSLGQGAGTEAFF.

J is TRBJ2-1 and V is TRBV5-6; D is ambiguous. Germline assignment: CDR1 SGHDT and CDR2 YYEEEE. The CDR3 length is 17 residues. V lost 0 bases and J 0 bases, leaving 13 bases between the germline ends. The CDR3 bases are TGTGCCAGCAGCTTGGGATCTTTATCGAGCTCCTACAATGAGCAGTTCTTC. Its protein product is CASSLGSLSSSYNEQFF.

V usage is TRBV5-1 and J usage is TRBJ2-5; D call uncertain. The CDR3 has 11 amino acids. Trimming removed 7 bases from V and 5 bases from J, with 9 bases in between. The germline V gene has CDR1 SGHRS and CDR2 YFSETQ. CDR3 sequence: CASRSRETQYF. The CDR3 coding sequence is TGCGCCAGCCGGTCGCGGGAGACCCAGTACTTC.

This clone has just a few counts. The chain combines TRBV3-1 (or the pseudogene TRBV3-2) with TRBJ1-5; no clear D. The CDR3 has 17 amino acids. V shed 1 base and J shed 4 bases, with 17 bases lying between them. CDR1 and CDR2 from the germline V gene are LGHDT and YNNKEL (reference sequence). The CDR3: CASSQGRQGSLNQPQHF. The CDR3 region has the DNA TGTGCCAGCAGCCAAGGGCGGCAAGGCAGCCTTAATCAGCCCCAGCATTTT.

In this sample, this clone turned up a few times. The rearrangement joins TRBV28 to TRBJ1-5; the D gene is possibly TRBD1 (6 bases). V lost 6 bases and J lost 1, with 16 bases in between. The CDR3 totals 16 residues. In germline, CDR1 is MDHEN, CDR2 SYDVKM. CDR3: CASRTRSQGSNQPQHF. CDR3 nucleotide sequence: TGTGCCAGCAGGACCCGAAGTCAGGGGAGCAATCAGCCCCAGCATTTT.

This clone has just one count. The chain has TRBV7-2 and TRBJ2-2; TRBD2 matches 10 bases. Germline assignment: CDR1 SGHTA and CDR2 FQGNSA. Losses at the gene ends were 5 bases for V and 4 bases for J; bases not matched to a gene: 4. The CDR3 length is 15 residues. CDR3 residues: CASSVGLALTGELFF. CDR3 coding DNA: TGTGCCAGCAGCGTGGGACTAGCGCTCACCGGGGAGCTGTTTTTT.

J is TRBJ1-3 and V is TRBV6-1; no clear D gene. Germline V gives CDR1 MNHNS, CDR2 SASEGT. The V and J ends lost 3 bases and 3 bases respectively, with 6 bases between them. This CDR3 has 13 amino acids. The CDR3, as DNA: TGTGCCAGCAGTGAGGAGGGTGGAAACACCATATATTTT. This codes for CASSEEGGNTIYF.